What follows are 27 T cell receptor beta chains derived from one specimen sequenced in a study of CD8 T cells in Susac syndrome. Random hexamers were used to reverse transcribe the RNA input (about 0.45 to 1 ug). TCRdb re-called the immunoSEQ multiplex PCR reads through MiXCR, storing one row per CDR3 protein. The repertoire holds 150,000 to 200,000 distinct CDR3 sequences, approximately 93% seen once, with over 0.08% in the top ten. Sequencing input: CD4+ T cells from PBMCs. These receptors all stem from a human donor with multiple sclerosis.

The chain joins TRBV12-3 or TRBV12-4 to TRBJ1-3; D is uncertain. V lost 4 bases and J 6 bases, leaving 16 bases between the germline ends. The CDR3 has 15 residues. CDR3 coding DNA: TGTGCCAGCAGTTCAAGGAGCGGTGTCGAAAACACCATATATTTT. Its translation is CASSSRSGVENTIYF.

The chain links TRBV30 to TRBJ2-2; perhaps D is TRBD1 or TRBD2 (5 bases each). Germline loops: CDR1 GTSNPN, CDR2 SVGIG (reference sequence). The CDR3 is 14 residues long. The V end was cut by 2 bases, the J end by 5 bases, with 12 bases between. Here the CDR3 reads CAWSRGPGTGELFF. The CDR3 DNA reads as TGTGCCTGGAGTCGAGGGCCAGGGACCGGGGAGCTGTTTTTT.

Only a few counts were recorded for this clonotype. The rearrangement links TRBV3-1 to TRBJ1-4; TRBD1 aligns across 9 bases. Germline V gene lookup returns CDR1 LGHDT and CDR2 YNNKEL (reference sequence). Trimming removed 1 base from V and 6 bases from J; junction bases left unmatched: 0. The CDR3 is made up of 14 amino acids. The CDR3 DNA reads TGTGCCAGCAGCCAAGGGGACAGGGATGAAAAACTGTTTTTT. It specifies CASSQGDRDEKLFF.

This chain links TRBV9 with TRBJ1-1; no clear D gene. V was shortened by 0 bases and J by 1 base, with 4 bases between the two germline ends. Germline CDR1 reads SGDLS; CDR2 reads YYNGEE. The CDR3 is made up of 13 amino acids. The CDR3 spells CASSVEGNTEAFF. The CDR3 bases are TGTGCCAGCAGCGTAGAAGGGAACACTGAAGCTTTCTTT.

The chain combines TRBV18 with TRBJ1-4, with D perhaps matching TRBD1 (5 bases). Germline V gene lookup returns CDR1 KGHSH and CDR2 LQKENI. This CDR3 contains 15 residues. V was shortened by 3 bases and J by 5 bases, with 13 bases between the two germline ends. The CDR3 loop is CASSPRAYGNEKLFF. The CDR3 DNA sequence: TGTGCCAGCTCACCCAGGGCCTATGGAAATGAAAAACTGTTTTTT.

This chain joins TRBV5-4 and TRBJ2-5; D may be TRBD1 or TRBD2 (5 bases each). Looked up from germline, CDR1 is SGHNT and CDR2 is YYREEE (reference sequence). V was trimmed by 4 bases and J by 0 bases, leaving 13 bases between them. The CDR3 length is 15 residues. In DNA, the CDR3 is TGTGCCAGCAGCCAACGGGGCAGGGACCAAGAGACCCAGTACTTC. Protein sequence: CASSQRGRDQETQYF.

This sequence joins TRBV6-2 or TRBV6-3 and TRBJ1-2; D unresolved. This CDR3 spans 11 amino acids. Trimming took 2 bases from V and 11 from J, leaving 9 bases between them. Germline CDR1 MNHEY, CDR2 SVGEGT. CDR3 sequence reads: CASSYLQQYTF. CDR3 nucleotide sequence: TGTGCCAGCAGTTACCTACAACAGTACACCTTC.

This clonotype was seen a few times. The genes are TRBV6-5 and TRBJ1-5; TRBD1 agrees at 8 bases. This CDR3 has 14 amino acids. Losses at the gene ends were 5 bases for V and 7 bases for J; bases not matched to a gene: 7. Germline CDR1 MNHEY, CDR2 SVGAGI. The CDR3, as DNA: TGTGCCAGCAGTCCTGGACAGGGAGACCAGCCCCAGCATTTT. This codes for CASSPGQGDQPQHF.

The rearrangement links TRBV7-2 to TRBJ2-7; 11 bases line up with TRBD2. Germline V gene data show CDR1 as SGHTA and CDR2 as FQGNSA. The CDR3 contains 15 residues. J gave up 4 bases and V 4 bases, and 6 bases lay outside the gene matches. CDR3 loop: CASSSTSGSLYEQYF. CDR3 DNA sequence: TGTGCCAGCAGCTCCACTAGCGGGAGTTTGTACGAGCAGTACTTC.

The chain has TRBV24-1 and TRBJ2-5; D possibly corresponds to TRBD2 (5 bases). With 2 bases removed from V and 5 bases from J, the gap between germline ends came to 5 bases. The CDR3 has 12 residues. Per the germline V gene, CDR1 is KGHDR and CDR2 is SFDVKD. The CDR3 nucleotides read TGTGCCACCAGTGATTCGGGGGAGACCCAGTACTTC. It yields the protein CATSDSGETQYF.

The rearrangement links TRBV20-1 to TRBJ1-5; no firm D call. CDR3 length equals 12 residues. Trimming shortened V by 0 bases and J by 7 bases, and 7 bases separated the two germline ends. Germline V gene sequence: CDR1 DFQATT, CDR2 SNEGSKA (reference sequence). The CDR3 loop reads CSAREAGQPQHF. CDR3 nucleotides: TGCAGTGCTAGAGAAGCTGGCCAGCCCCAGCATTTT.

The gene calls are TRBV7-9 and TRBJ1-4, with D maybe TRBD1 (6 bases). There are 14 residues in the CDR3. Germline loops: CDR1 SEHNR, CDR2 FQNEAQ (reference sequence). The V end lost 1 base, the J end lost 7 bases, and 10 bases lay between the germline ends. The CDR3 DNA reads as TGTGCCAGCAGCTTAGACAGGGCGGGTGAAAAACTGTTTTTT. This sequence encodes CASSLDRAGEKLFF.

The genes are TRBV20-1 and TRBJ2-5; 11 bases fit TRBD2. The junction had 16 bases not matched to a gene; V was cut back by 8 bases and J by 5 bases. This CDR3 has 16 residues. Germline V gives CDR1 DFQATT, CDR2 SNEGSKA (reference sequence). CDR3 nucleotides: TGCAGTAACCTCTTCGGTAGCGGGGGGGCGGAGGAGACCCAGTACTTC. It codes for CSNLFGSGGAEETQYF.

This sequence joins TRBV5-6 and TRBJ2-7, with 11 bases matching TRBD2. The germline gives CDR1 SGHDT, CDR2 YYEEEE. The CDR3 is made up of 22 amino acids. The V gene end was trimmed by 1 base and the J gene end by 0 bases; junction bases not matched to a gene: 21. For the CDR3, the DNA is TGTGCCAGCAGCTTGAGCTTCACCGGGACTAGCGGCTTAGTCATTCGCTCCTACGAGCAGTACTTC. Translation gives CASSLSFTGTSGLVIRSYEQYF.

This sequence joins TRBV5-4 and TRBJ2-1; D might be TRBD2 (6 bases). CDR3 length: 16 amino acids. Trimming left V 6 bases short and J 0 bases short, with 16 bases between. From germline, CDR1 is SGHNT and CDR2 YYREEE (reference sequence). DNA of the CDR3: TGTGCCAGCACCAGTGGGGGGAGTAGCTCCTACAATGAGCAGTTCTTC. Translation gives CASTSGGSSSYNEQFF. Based on the CDR3 plus reference TRBV5-4 and TRBJ2-1, the full variable domain is ETGVTQSPTHLIKTRGQQVTLRCSSQSGHNTVSWYQQALGQGPQFIFQYYREEENGRGNFPPRFSGLQFPNYSSELNVNALELDDSALYLCASTSGGSSSYNEQFFGPGTRLTVL.

The chain carries TRBV15 and TRBJ2-1; no firm D call. Per the germline V gene, CDR1 is LNHNV and CDR2 is YYDKDF (reference sequence). Trimming stripped 4 bases from V and 0 bases from J, with 16 bases between. The CDR3 extends over 17 amino acids. CDR3 loop: CATSTSGGHSSYNEQFF. The CDR3 DNA follows: TGTGCCACCAGCACTTCAGGCGGCCACAGCTCCTACAATGAGCAGTTCTTC.

The chain couples TRBV5-1 to TRBJ1-2; D is unresolved. Germline V lookup: CDR1 SGHRS, CDR2 YFSETQ. With 0 bases removed from V and 8 bases from J, the gap between germline ends came to 14 bases. This CDR3 is built from 14 residues. The DNA of the CDR3 is TGCGCCAGCAGCTTGGCTAGGGAAGGCTACGGCTACACCTTC. Translating it yields CASSLAREGYGYTF.

V and J are TRBV24-1 and TRBJ2-4; no clear D gene. Germline V gives CDR1 KGHDR, CDR2 SFDVKD. The length of the CDR3 is 11 residues. The germline V and J ends were trimmed by 6 bases and 8 bases, with 7 bases remaining between them. CDR3 sequence: CATSQQDIQYF. CDR3 sequence (DNA): TGTGCCACCAGTCAGCAGGACATTCAGTACTTC.

In its sample, this clonotype was seen once. CDR3 residues: CASSLPSGGARETQYF. The DNA of the CDR3 is TGTGCCAGCAGTCTCCCCAGCGGGGGGGCCCGAGAGACCCAGTACTTC. The rearrangement joins TRBV7-2 to TRBJ2-5; TRBD2 matches at 10 bases. CDR1 SGHTA and CDR2 FQGNSA come from the germline V gene. Trimming took 6 bases from V and 4 from J; bases not matched to a gene: 11. This CDR3 has 16 amino acids.

This clonotype was detected only once. The rearrangement links TRBV18 to TRBJ2-7; 7 bases fit TRBD1. Losses at the gene ends were 4 bases for V and 0 bases for J; bases not matched to a gene: 9. The germline CDR1 and CDR2 sequences are KGHSH and LQKENI. This CDR3 has 16 amino acids. The CDR3 loop reads CASSLRPGQHSYEQYF. CDR3 sequence (DNA): TGTGCCAGCTCACTCAGACCGGGACAGCACTCCTACGAGCAGTACTTC.

The V call is TRBV18, the J call TRBJ2-7, with D unresolved. Germline assignment: CDR1 KGHSH and CDR2 LQKENI. Trimming left V 2 bases short and J 6 bases short, with 14 bases between. The CDR3 has 14 amino acids. CDR3 loop: CASSPSIGIGEQYF. CDR3 in DNA: TGTGCCAGCTCACCAAGTATTGGAATCGGCGAGCAGTACTTC.

V gene TRBV15 combines with J gene TRBJ1-1; D perhaps matches TRBD1 (5 bases). The germline V and J ends were trimmed by 2 bases and 7 bases, with 14 bases remaining between them. From germline, CDR1 is LNHNV and CDR2 YYDKDF (reference sequence). This CDR3 contains 14 residues. This CDR3 is CATSRTILDIEAFF. As DNA, the CDR3 is TGTGCCACCAGCAGAACCATTTTGGACATTGAAGCTTTCTTT.

The rearrangement joins TRBV4-3 to TRBJ2-1; 8 bases align to TRBD2. Germline CDR1 and CDR2: LGHNA and YSLEER. CDR3 size: 18 residues. After removal of 0 bases from V and 4 bases from J, the junction contained 11 bases not matched to a gene. CDR3 sequence: CASSQDWRAGVRYNEQFF. CDR3 sequence (DNA): TGCGCCAGCAGCCAAGATTGGAGAGCGGGGGTACGATACAATGAGCAGTTCTTC.

The V call is TRBV2, the J call TRBJ2-7; D remains unclear. This CDR3 spans 15 amino acids. V dropped 4 bases and J dropped 4 bases, with 17 bases sitting between them. Germline CDR1 SNHLY, CDR2 FYNNEI. CDR3 coding DNA: TGTGCCAGCAGTGGAGAAACAGATGTAACTTACGAGCAGTACTTC. Amino acid sequence: CASSGETDVTYEQYF.

This rearrangement joins TRBV6-1 to TRBJ2-7, with D unresolved. V was cut by 2 bases and J by 0 bases, with 8 bases left in between. The length of the CDR3 is 14 residues. Germline CDR1 reads MNHNS; CDR2 reads SASEGT. The CDR3 DNA reads as TGTGCCAGCAGTGAACATCTCAGCTCCTACGAGCAGTACTTC. Protein sequence: CASSEHLSSYEQYF.

This sequence joins TRBV3-1 and TRBJ1-6; D not certain. Germline V gene data show CDR1 as LGHDT and CDR2 as YNNKEL (reference sequence). V dropped 4 bases and J dropped 9 bases, with 13 bases sitting between them. The CDR3 covers 14 residues. The CDR3 nucleotides read TGTGCCAGCAGCCCAAGAGATGGGGTTTCACCCCTCCACTTT. This translates into CASSPRDGVSPLHF.

This clonotype has a handful of counts. The V call is TRBV6-2 or TRBV6-3, the J call TRBJ2-7; TRBD1 is a possible D gene (5 bases). The CDR3 sequence is 12 residues long. V was shortened by 5 bases and J by 4 bases, with 9 bases between the two germline ends. Germline values: CDR1 MNHEY, CDR2 SVGEGT. CDR3 sequence reads: CASSRQSYEQYF. The CDR3 DNA follows: TGTGCCAGCAGTCGACAGTCTTACGAGCAGTACTTC.